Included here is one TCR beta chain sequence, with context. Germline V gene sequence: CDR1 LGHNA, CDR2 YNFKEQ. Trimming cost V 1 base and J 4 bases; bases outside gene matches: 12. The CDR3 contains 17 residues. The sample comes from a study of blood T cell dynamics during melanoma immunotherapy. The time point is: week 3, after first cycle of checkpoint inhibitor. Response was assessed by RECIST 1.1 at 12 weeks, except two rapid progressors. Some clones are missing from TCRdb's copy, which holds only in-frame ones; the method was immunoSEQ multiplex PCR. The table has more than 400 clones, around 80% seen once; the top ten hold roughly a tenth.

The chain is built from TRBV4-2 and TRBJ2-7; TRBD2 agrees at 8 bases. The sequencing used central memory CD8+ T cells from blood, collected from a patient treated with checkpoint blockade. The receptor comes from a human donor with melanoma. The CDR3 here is CASSQAPPGGPSYEQYF. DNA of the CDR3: TGTGCCAGCAGCCAAGCCCCCCCGGGAGGGCCAAGTTACGAGCAGTACTTC.